Listed below are T cell receptor beta chains from one sample, sequenced in a study of Ad26.COV2.S vaccination and SARS-CoV-2 variants. Only in-frame clones appear in the TCRdb table, and some are missing; sequencing was by immunoSEQ multiplex PCR. This table holds 350,000 to 500,000 clones, over 75% found once. The sequencing here drew on peripheral blood, taken in a trial of Ad26.COV2.S vaccine versus placebo. Every receptor here comes from a person aged 18-65 years who received the Ad26.COV2.S COVID-19 vaccine or a placebo. Each CDR3 is given with its conserved first and last residue. A D gene is named only where the DNA matches it firmly. Clone size, where shown, is once, few, many, or a class for clones that have expanded.

j_call	clone_size	v_call	d_call	cdr3_length	cdr3_aa	cdr3_nt
TRBJ2-1	.	TRBV6-2/TRBV6-3	.	16	CASSYSSGHRSNEQFF	TGTGCCAGCAGTTACTCGTCGGGACATCGAAGCAATGAGCAGTTCTTC
TRBJ2-7	.	TRBV7-8	.	17	CASSLRGRDSGLREQYF	TGTGCCAGCAGCCTTAGAGGTCGAGATTCGGGCTTACGCGAGCAGTACTTC
TRBJ1-5	.	TRBV6-5	TRBD1	15	CASSKDREPGQPQHF	TGTGCCAGCAGTAAGGACAGGGAACCGGGTCAGCCCCAGCATTTT
TRBJ1-1	.	TRBV19	.	12	CASSMGGPEAFF	TGTGCCAGTAGTATGGGGGGACCTGAAGCTTTCTTT
TRBJ2-3	.	TRBV24-1	.	14	CATSDRRVSDTQYF	TGTGCCACCAGTGATCGCCGGGTGTCAGATACGCAGTATTTT
TRBJ1-2	.	TRBV4-3	.	13	CASSPSRSYGYTF	TGCGCCAGCAGCCCCAGCAGATCCTATGGCTACACCTTC
TRBJ2-5	.	TRBV2	TRBD1	15	CASRADRGHTETQYF	TGTGCCAGCAGAGCGGACAGGGGACATACGGAGACCCAGTACTTC
TRBJ2-3	once	TRBV28	TRBD2	15	CASRTSGSRTDTQYF	TGTGCCAGCAGAACTAGCGGGAGCAGAACAGATACGCAGTATTTT
TRBJ2-5	.	TRBV9	.	14	CASSGRGGSETQYF	TGTGCCAGCAGCGGCAGGGGAGGGTCAGAGACCCAGTACTTC
TRBJ1-6	.	TRBV6-1	TRBD1	15	CASSEVGGGNSPLHF	TGTGCCAGCAGTGAAGTTGGAGGGGGCAATTCACCCCTCCACTTT
TRBJ2-1	.	TRBV30	.	15	CAWTLPGGLYNEQFF	TGTGCCTGGACGCTCCCCGGCGGACTCTACAATGAGCAGTTCTTC
TRBJ2-5	.	TRBV29-1	.	13	CSVEDHNQETQYF	TGCAGCGTTGAAGATCACAACCAAGAGACCCAGTACTTC
TRBJ2-1	once	TRBV28	TRBD1	14	CASKEGTGVDEQFF	TGTGCCAGCAAGGAAGGGACAGGGGTTGACGAGCAGTTCTTC
TRBJ2-1	.	TRBV18	.	15	CASSPPSVEHNEQFF	TGTGCCAGCTCACCCCCCAGCGTAGAACACAATGAGCAGTTCTTC
TRBJ2-4	.	TRBV30	.	13	CAWSRDPENIQYF	TGTGCCTGGAGCCGGGACCCCGAAAACATTCAGTACTTC